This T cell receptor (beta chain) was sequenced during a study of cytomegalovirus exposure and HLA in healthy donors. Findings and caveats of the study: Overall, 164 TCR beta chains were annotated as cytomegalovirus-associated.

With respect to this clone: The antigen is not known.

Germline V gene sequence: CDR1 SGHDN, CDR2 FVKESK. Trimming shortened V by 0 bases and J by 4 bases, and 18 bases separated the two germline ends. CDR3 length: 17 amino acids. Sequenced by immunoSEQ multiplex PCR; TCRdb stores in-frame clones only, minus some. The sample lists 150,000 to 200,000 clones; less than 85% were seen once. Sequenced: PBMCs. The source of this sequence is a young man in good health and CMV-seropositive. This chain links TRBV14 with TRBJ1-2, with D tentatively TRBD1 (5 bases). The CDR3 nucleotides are TGTGCCAGCAGCCAAGAACCTCGAGGTACAGGCATCTATGGCTACACCTTC. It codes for CASSQEPRGTGIYGYTF.